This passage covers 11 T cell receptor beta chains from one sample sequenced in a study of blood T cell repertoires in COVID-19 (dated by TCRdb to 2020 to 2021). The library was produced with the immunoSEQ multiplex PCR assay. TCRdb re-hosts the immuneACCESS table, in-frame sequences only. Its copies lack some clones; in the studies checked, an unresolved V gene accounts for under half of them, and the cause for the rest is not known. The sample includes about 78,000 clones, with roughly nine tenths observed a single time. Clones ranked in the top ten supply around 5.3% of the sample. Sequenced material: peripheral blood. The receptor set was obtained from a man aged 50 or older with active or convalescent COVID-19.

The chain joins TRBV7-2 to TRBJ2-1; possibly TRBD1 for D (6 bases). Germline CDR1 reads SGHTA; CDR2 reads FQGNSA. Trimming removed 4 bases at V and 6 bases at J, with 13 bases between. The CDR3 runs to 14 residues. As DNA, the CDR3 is TGTGCCAGCAGCTCGAATACAGGGATCAATGAGCAGTTCTTC. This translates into CASSSNTGINEQFF.

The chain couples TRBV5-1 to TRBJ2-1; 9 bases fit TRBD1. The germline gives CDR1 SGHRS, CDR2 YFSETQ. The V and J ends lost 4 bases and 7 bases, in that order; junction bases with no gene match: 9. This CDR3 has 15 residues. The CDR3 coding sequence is TGCGCCAGCAGCCGGATACAGGGGGCGCAAAATGAGCAGTTCTTC. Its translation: CASSRIQGAQNEQFF.

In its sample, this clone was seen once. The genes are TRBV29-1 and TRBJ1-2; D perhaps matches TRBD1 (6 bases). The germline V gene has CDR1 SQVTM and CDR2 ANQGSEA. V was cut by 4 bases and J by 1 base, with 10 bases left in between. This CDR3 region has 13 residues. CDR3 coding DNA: TGCAGCGTTGCCGGACAGCATAACTATGGCTACACCTTC. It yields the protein CSVAGQHNYGYTF.

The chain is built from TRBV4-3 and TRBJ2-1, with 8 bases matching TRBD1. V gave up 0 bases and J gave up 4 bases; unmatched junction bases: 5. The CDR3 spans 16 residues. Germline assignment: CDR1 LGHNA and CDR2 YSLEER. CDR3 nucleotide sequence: TGCGCCAGCAGCCAAGATTTAGGGACAGGTTACAATGAGCAGTTCTTC. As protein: CASSQDLGTGYNEQFF.

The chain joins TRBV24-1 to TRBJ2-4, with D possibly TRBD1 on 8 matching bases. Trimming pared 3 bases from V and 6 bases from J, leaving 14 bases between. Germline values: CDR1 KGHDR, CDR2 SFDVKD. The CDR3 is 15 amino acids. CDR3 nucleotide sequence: TGTGCCACCAGTGATCCGACAGGGGAGGGAAACATTCAGTACTTC. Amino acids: CATSDPTGEGNIQYF.

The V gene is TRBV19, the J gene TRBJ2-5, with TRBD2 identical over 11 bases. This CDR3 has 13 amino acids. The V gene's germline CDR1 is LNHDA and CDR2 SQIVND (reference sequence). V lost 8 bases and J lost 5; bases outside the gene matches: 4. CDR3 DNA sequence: TGTGCCAGTGCTTCTAGCGGGGGGGAGACCCAGTACTTC. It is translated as CASASSGGETQYF. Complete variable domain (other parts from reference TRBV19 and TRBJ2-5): DGGITQSPKYLFRKEGQNVTLSCEQNLNHDAMYWYRQDPGQGLRLIYYSQIVNDFQKGDIAEGYSVSREKKESFPLTVTSAQKNPTAFYLCASASSGGETQYFGPGTRLLVL.

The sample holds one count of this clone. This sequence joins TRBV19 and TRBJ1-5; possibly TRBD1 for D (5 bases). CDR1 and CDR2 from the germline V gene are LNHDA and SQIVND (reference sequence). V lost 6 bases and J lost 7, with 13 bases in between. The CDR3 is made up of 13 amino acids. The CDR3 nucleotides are TGTGCCAGTAGGATGAGCAGGGTACAGCCCCAGCATTTT. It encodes CASRMSRVQPQHF.

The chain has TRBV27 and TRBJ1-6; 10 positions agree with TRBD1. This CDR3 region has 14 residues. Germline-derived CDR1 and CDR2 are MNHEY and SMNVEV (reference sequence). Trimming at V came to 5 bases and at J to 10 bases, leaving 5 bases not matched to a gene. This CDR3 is CASSRGQGRSPLHF. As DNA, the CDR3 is TGTGCCAGCAGTCGGGGACAGGGGAGGTCACCCCTCCACTTT.

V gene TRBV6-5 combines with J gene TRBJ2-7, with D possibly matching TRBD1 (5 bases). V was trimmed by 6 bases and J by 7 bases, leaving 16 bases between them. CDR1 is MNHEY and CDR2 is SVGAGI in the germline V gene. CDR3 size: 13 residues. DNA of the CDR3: TGTGCCAGCAGAACAGGCGGCAGGGATGAGCAGTACGTC. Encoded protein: CASRTGGRDEQYV.

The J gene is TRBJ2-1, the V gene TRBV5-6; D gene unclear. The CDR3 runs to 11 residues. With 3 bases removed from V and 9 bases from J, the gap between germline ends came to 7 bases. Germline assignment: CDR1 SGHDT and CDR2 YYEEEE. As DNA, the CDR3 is TGTGCCAGCAGCTCCTCGGGTGAGCAGTTCTTC. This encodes CASSSSGEQFF.

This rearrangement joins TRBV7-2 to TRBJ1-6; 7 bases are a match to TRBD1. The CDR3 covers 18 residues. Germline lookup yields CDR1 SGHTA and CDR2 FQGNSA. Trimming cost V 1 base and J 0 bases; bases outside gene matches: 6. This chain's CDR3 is CASSLGGRGLSYNSPLHF. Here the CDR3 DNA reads TGTGCCAGCAGCTTAGGGGGAAGGGGGCTCTCCTATAATTCACCCCTCCACTTT.